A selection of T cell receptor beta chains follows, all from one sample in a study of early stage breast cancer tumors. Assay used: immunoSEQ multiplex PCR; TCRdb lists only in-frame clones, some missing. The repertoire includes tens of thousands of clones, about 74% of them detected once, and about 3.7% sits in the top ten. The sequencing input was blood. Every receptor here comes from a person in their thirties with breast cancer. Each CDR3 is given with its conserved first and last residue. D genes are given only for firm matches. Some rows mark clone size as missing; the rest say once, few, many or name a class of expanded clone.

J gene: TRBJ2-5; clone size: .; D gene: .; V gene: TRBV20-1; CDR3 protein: CSAPQETQYF; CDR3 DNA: TGCAGTGCTCCTCAAGAGACCCAGTACTTC
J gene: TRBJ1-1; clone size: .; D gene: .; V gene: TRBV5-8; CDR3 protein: CASSVGQYFGGGTEAFF; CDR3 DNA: .
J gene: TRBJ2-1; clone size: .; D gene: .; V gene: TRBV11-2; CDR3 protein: CASSLNNAGEQFF; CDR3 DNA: TGTGCCAGCAGCTTAAACAATGCCGGTGAGCAGTTCTTC
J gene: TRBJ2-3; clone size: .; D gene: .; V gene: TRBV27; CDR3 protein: CASSRTLPDTQYF; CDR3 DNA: TGTGCCAGCAGCCGCACCCTTCCTGATACGCAGTATTTT
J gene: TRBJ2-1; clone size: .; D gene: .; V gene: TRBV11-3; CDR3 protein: CASSLWISGNYNEQFF; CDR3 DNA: TGTGCCAGCAGCTTATGGATTAGCGGCAATTACAATGAGCAGTTCTTC
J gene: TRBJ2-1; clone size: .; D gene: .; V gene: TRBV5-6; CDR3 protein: CASSTGHYNEQFF; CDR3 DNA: TGTGCCAGCAGCACCGGACACTACAATGAGCAGTTCTTC
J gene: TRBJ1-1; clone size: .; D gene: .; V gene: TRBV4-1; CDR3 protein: CASSPRGDTEAFF; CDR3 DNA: TGCGCCAGCAGCCCAAGGGGGGACACTGAAGCTTTCTTT
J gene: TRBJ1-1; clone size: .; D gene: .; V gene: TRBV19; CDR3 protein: CASGSGGADTEAFF; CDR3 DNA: TGTGCCAGCGGCTCGGGGGGCGCAGACACTGAAGCTTTCTTT
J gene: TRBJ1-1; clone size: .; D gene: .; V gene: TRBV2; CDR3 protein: CASRFMNTEAFF; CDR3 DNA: TGTGCCAGCAGGTTTATGAACACTGAAGCTTTCTTT
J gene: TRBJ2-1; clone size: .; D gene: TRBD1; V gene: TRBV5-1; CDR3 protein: CASSLVVWDSILPSYNEQFF; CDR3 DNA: TGCGCCAGCAGCTTGGTAGTTTGGGACAGCATACTCCCTTCCTACAATGAGCAGTTCTTC
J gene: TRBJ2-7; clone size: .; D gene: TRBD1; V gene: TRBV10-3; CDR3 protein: CAIARGLLGQHYEQYF; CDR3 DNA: TGTGCCATCGCGAGGGGGCTCTTGGGACAACACTACGAGCAGTACTTC
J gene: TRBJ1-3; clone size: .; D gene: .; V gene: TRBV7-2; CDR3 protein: CASSLVGVTIYF; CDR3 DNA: TGTGCCAGCAGCTTAGTAGGGGTAACCATATATTTT
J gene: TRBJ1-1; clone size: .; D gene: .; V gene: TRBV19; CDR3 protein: CASSLDNTYTEAFF; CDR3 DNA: TGTGCCAGTAGTCTAGACAACACTTACACTGAAGCTTTCTTT
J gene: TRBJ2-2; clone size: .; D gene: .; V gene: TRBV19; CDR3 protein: CASSTLEHTGELFF; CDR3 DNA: TGTGCCAGTAGTACTTTGGAGCACACCGGGGAGCTGTTTTTT
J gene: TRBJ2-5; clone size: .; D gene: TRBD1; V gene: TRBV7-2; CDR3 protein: CASGTGELETQYF; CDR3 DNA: TGTGCCAGCGGGACAGGGGAATTGGAGACCCAGTACTTC
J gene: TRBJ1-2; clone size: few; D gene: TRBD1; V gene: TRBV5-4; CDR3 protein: CASSLPGQRSSTYGYTF; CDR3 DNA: TGTGCCAGCAGCCTCCCGGGACAGCGGTCATCGACTTATGGCTACACCTTC
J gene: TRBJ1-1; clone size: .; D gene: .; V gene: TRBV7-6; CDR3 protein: CASSPTTGQPNTEAFF; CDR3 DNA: TGTGCCAGCAGCCCTACAACGGGGCAGCCGAACACTGAAGCTTTCTTT
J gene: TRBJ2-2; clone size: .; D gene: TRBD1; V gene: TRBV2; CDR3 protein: CASRQGTVPWGTGELFF; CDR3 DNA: TGTGCCAGCAGGCAGGGGACAGTTCCTTGGGGTACCGGGGAGCTGTTTTTT
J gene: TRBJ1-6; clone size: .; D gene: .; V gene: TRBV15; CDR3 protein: CATSRAPGEPLHF; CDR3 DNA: TGTGCCACCAGCAGGGCCCCAGGGGAACCCCTCCACTTT
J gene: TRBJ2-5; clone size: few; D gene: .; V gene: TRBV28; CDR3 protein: CASSSPRQGGLETQYF; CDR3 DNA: TGTGCCAGCAGTTCCCCCAGGCAGGGCGGGTTAGAGACCCAGTACTTC
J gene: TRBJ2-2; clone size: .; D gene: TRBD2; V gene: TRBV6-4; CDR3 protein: CASSRGLAGSGELFF; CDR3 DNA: TGTGCCAGCAGTAGAGGACTAGCGGGAAGCGGGGAGCTGTTTTTT
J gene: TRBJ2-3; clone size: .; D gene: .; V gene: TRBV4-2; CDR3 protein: CASEGGLDTQYF; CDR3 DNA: TGTGCCAGTGAGGGGGGGCTAGATACGCAGTATTTT
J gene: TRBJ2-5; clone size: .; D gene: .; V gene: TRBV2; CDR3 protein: CASRETGLQETQYF; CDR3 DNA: TGTGCCAGCAGGGAGACCGGACTCCAAGAGACCCAGTACTTC
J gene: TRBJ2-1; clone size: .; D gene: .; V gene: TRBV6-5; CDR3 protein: CASSFSDWRDNEQFF; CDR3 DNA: TGTGCCAGCAGTTTCTCCGACTGGAGAGACAATGAGCAGTTCTTC
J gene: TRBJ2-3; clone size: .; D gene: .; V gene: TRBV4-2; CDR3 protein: CASSQGAVADTQYF; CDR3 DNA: TGTGCCAGCAGCCAAGGCGCGGTGGCAGATACGCAGTATTTT
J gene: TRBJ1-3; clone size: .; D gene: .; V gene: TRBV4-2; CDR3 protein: CASSPQGTDVDTIYF; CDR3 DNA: TGTGCCAGCAGCCCACAGGGAACTGATGTCGACACCATATATTTT
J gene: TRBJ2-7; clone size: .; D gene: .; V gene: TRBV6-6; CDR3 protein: CATLDRHEQYF; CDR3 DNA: TGTGCCACGCTAGATCGGCACGAGCAGTACTTC
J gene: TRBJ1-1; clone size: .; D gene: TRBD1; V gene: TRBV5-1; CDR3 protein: CASSRLGTGEGLTEAFF; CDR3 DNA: TGCGCCAGCAGCCGACTCGGGACAGGGGAGGGACTCACTGAAGCTTTCTTT
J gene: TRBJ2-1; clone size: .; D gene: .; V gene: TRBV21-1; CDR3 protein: CASSQCQGVSYNEQFF; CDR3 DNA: TGTGCCAGCAGCCAATGCCAGGGGGTCTCCTACAATGAGCAGTTCTTC
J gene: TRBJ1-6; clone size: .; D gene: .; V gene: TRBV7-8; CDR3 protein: CASRSGAGNSPLHF; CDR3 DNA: TGTGCCAGCAGGTCGGGGGCAGGGAATTCACCCCTCCACTTT
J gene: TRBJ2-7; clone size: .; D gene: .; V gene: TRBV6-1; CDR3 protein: CASGDYEQYF; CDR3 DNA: TGTGCCAGCGGGGATTACGAGCAGTACTTC
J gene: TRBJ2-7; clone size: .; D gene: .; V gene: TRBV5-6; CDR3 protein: CASSLVGLTYEQYF; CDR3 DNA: TGTGCCAGCAGCTTGGTGGGCCTTACCTACGAGCAGTACTTC
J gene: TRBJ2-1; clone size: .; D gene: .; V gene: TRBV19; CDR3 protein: CASSPTLAPVGDEQFF; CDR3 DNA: TGTGCCAGTAGTCCAACTCTAGCACCTGTCGGAGATGAGCAGTTCTTC
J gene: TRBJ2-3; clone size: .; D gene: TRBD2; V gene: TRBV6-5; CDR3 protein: CASSWASGTADTQYF; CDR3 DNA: TGTGCCAGCAGTTGGGCTAGCGGGACCGCAGATACGCAGTATTTT
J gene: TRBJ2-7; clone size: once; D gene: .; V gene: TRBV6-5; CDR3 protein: CASSSPGVYEQYF; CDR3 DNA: TGTGCCAGCAGTTCCCCGGGGGTCTACGAGCAGTACTTC
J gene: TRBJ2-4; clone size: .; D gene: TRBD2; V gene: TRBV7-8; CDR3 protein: CASSLVASGKNIQYF; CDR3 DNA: TGTGCCAGCAGCTTAGTGGCTAGCGGCAAAAACATTCAGTACTTC
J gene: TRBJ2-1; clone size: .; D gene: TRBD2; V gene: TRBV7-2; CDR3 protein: CASSSWGTSGDPEQFF; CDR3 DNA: TGTGCCAGCAGCTCCTGGGGGACTAGCGGGGACCCAGAGCAGTTCTTC
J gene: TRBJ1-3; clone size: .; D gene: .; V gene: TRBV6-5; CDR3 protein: CASRPPEVSGNTIYF; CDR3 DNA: TGTGCCAGCAGGCCTCCGGAAGTCTCTGGAAACACCATATATTTT
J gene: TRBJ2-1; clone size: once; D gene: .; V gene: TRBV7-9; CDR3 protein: CASSQGHYNEQFF; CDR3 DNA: TGTGCCAGCAGTCAAGGACACTACAATGAGCAGTTCTTC
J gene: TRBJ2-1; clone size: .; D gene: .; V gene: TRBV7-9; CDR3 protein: CASSHIDIEVGNEQFF; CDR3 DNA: TGTGCCAGCAGCCACATCGACATTGAGGTAGGGAATGAGCAGTTCTTC
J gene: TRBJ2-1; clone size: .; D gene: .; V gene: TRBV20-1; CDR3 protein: CSARTYNEQFF; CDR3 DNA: TGCAGTGCCCGAACCTACAATGAGCAGTTCTTC
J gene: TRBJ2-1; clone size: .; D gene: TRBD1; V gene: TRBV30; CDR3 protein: CAWKQQGAAGGRYNEQFF; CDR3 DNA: TGTGCCTGGAAACAACAGGGGGCGGCGGGTGGGAGATACAATGAGCAGTTCTTC